This T cell receptor beta chain was retrieved from a study of regulatory T cells in long-lasting Graves disease (dated by TCRdb to 2020 to 2022). Regarding the complete study: Antithyroid drugs had been taken for less than 3 months by newly diagnosed Graves' disease patients. Peripheral blood TCR sequencing and RNA sequencing compared persistent Graves' disease patients with newly diagnosed Graves' disease patients. The study took place in China and was registered as a clinical trial. TCR sequencing covered around 13 persistent and 20 newly diagnosed Graves' disease patients, 33 samples in total. Broader findings and caveats from the paper: Compared with newly diagnosed patients, patients with persistent Graves' disease had lower TCR Shannon entropy and fewer highly expanded clones, which suggests clonal expansion. A larger number of public clonotypes was shared among persistent patients (around 2,500) than among newly diagnosed patients (roughly 970). Sequencing and analysis were limited to the TCR beta chain. Peripheral blood alone was examined, since thyroid tissue, which constituted the primary lesion, could not be accessed. The authors noted that the small sample size was a limitation that may lower accuracy.

Libraries were constructed by multiplex PCR. The sequencing machine was an Illumina HiSeq 4000. iRepertoire HTBI primers and Arm-PCR amplification of CDR3 regions were used to construct TCR beta libraries. Before sequencing, the PCR products underwent gel purification. Regarding the original processing steps: Gene usage analysis of CDR3 amino acid clonotypes relied on the approximately 60 TRBV and about 13 TRBJ segments identified across samples. COPE and FqMerger were used to merge the filtered high-quality paired reads into contigs. BLAST was used to align contigs to IMGT TRBV, TRBD and TRBJ reference genes, and CDR3 was defined according to IMGT. Highly expanded clones were defined as clonotypes with a frequency above 0.1%. Repertoire diversity was measured by Shannon entropy, and V-J evenness by the Gini coefficient. A clonotype was considered public if more than one individual shared it. TCRdb redid the processing of the public reads, applying fastp at Q25 and MiXCR, and retained in-frame beta chains. Duplicate CDR3 protein sequences are folded into a single record with the most common DNA and genes. TCRdb, not the authors, supplied the V and J calls. This sample lists 400,000 to 500,000 distinct CDR3 sequences; about 17% were detected once. The top ten hold 20% to 25% of the sample.

What this sample's time point label stands for: newly diagnosed GD, antithyroid drugs for less than 3 months. For both TCR sequencing and RNA sequencing, RNA was extracted from PBMCs in TRIzol. The diagnosis of Graves' disease followed American Thyroid Association guidelines. Recruitment of patients was carried out at an endocrinology department in Xi'an, China. Each patient gave about 8.1 milliliters of peripheral blood, collected in an EDTA anticoagulant tube. Ficoll Paque Plus density gradient separation was used to isolate PBMCs, and no further T cell sorting was done. An Agilent 2100 Bioanalyzer and agarose gel were used to check RNA quality, while a NanoDrop 2000 measured RNA concentration. Only a few counts were recorded for this clonotype. Its antigen has not been determined. No base-level quality is on record; no much larger clone is a single base apart. This sample also appeared in a second study, on T cells in Graves' hyperthyroidism and ophthalmopathy. That second publication adds: A patient counted as having stable Graves' hyperthyroidism if no progression to ophthalmopathy occurred over 18 months of follow-up. The hyperthyroidism patients were between 18 and 65 years old and newly diagnosed, with a disease duration of less than 2 months. The study excluded patients with uncontrolled infections, other autoimmune diseases, pregnancy or lactation. Clinical symptoms, serum thyroxine and TRAb, thyroid ultrasound, and orbital computed tomography formed the basis for the diagnoses. The first round of RT-PCR for the TCR CDR3 was performed with the HTBI primer set and the Qiagen OneStep RT-PCR kit. Most expanded thyroid clonotypes (frequency above 0.001) were also found in blood, which suggests that blood repertoires may mirror thyroid immune responses. A 13 V-J signature model separated ophthalmopathy from stable hyperthyroidism, with about 90% sensitivity and 81% to 82% specificity in cross-validation and 80%/75% in testing. In validation, the model predicted progression to ophthalmopathy with approximately 71% sensitivity and less than 80% specificity, a median of approximately 6.5 months before onset. To identify TCR V-J signatures that set the groups apart, the researchers used a discovery cohort of more than 95 patients, made up of some 41 with Graves' ophthalmopathy and some 58 with stable Graves' hyperthyroidism. Prospective prediction of ophthalmopathy was tested in an independent validation cohort of 18 to 20 hyperthyroidism patients and 17 patients who later progressed to ophthalmopathy. The 95 to 100 discovery patients were randomly divided into training and test sets at a 7:3 ratio. The study also compared thyroid tissue and blood T-cell repertoires from a handful of Graves' hyperthyroidism patients. After sampling, hyperthyroidism patients received methimazole starting at 30 mg daily, and ophthalmopathy patients received high-dose intravenous methylprednisolone. A second multiplex PCR round built the libraries, followed by size selection and purification. The libraries were sequenced on an Illumina HiSeq2000 using paired-end 100 bp reads. SOAPnuke was used to process the raw data, with reads discarded if the reads contained adapters or uncalled bases, had a mean Phred below 15, or lacked an exact constant-primer or identifier match. High-quality paired reads were merged using COPE v1.2.5, and each unique nucleotide sequence was defined as a clonotype. MiTCR v1.1 was used to align clonotypes to the IMGT TRBV, TRBD and TRBJ reference segments. Analysis was restricted to V-J combinations with a frequency above 0.0001, which covered 98% to 99.2% of repertoires. A TCS score was defined as the ratio between F50 (clonal expansion) and ExV (chaos), using BLOSUM62-based TCRdist between CDR3 peptides within each V-J. Welch's t-statistics and random forest reduced around 510 V-J features to 10 to 15, which were used in a naive Bayes classifier (R e1071). No statistical method was used to set the sample size in advance, and investigators knew the group allocation. The paper describes TCR Vbeta CDR3 sequencing of around 130 peripheral blood samples, made up of 43 ophthalmopathy patients, roughly 75 hyperthyroidism patients and around 17 progressor patients.

Source: peripheral blood mononuclear cells (PBMCs), taken at new diagnosis, from a patient treated with antithyroid drugs. This clonotype was obtained from a woman younger than 35 with Graves disease. Donor details come from another sample of the same person, matched by shared clones.

The nucleotides read TGTGCCAGCGAGGGGATTCTCAACTATGGCTACACCTTC. Translated, this gives CASEGILNYGYTF. This sequence uses TRBV6-2 or TRBV6-3 and TRBJ1-2; possibly the D gene is TRBD1, per 5 matching bases. V and J are truncated by 8 bases and 2 bases respectively, leaving an intervening sequence of 12 bases. Including cysteine and phenylalanine, the CDR3 has 13 amino acids. Only the CDR3 part of the read is kept: 39 bases, read in frame from the first base. The germline V gene specifies MNHEY as CDR1 and SVGEGT as CDR2.